The entry that follows covers one TCR beta chain sequence. What it recognizes is unknown. Clones were read by immunoSEQ multiplex PCR, and TCRdb kept only the in-frame ones, dropping some. Of about 71,000 clones detected, roughly 93% appear once; the ten largest clones hold 1%. CDR3 length: 15 amino acids. Germline-derived CDR1 and CDR2 are SGDLS and YYNGEE. The ends lost 2 bases at V and 2 bases at J; junction bases unmatched: 4. This entry belongs to a study of cytomegalovirus exposure and HLA in healthy donors. These donors were members of the approximately 120-subject validation cohort, a group separate from the approximately 670-subject first cohort. General study findings and limits: Subsequent analysis revealed that first-cohort TCR clusters tended to co-occur in the 130 or so validation repertoires.

The receptor was isolated from a young woman in good health and CMV-seronegative. This rearrangement joins TRBV9 to TRBJ2-1, with 7 nucleotides matching TRBD2. The sample consisted of PBMCs. The CDR3 loop is CASSVGGSAYNEQFF. CDR3 DNA: TGTGCCAGCAGCGTTGGCGGGAGTGCCTACAATGAGCAGTTCTTC.